This paragraph covers one T cell receptor (beta chain) sequence. The antigen is unknown. The germline V gene encodes CDR1 SGDLS and CDR2 YYNGEE. The length of the CDR3 is 16 residues. Trimming stripped 3 bases from V and 2 bases from J, with 16 bases between. This record comes from a study of T cell therapy after organ transplantation. Assay: immunoSEQ multiplex PCR; the TCRdb copy retains only in-frame clones and omits some. The sample records about 50,000 clones, about 94% being singletons. The chain couples TRBV9 to TRBJ2-3; unclear D gene. The sequenced sample was CD8+ T cells from blood, obtained before autologous CMV-specific T cell therapy. This receptor was obtained from a human patient who had received a solid organ transplant and had CMV disease. This CDR3 reads CASSADDVGPTDTQYF. DNA for the CDR3: TGTGCCAGCAGCGCGGACGACGTGGGCCCCACAGATACGCAGTATTTT.